The 12 T cell receptor beta chains below come from one sample, sequenced in a study of patients with pleural tuberculosis (dated by TCRdb to the mid-2010s). Sequencing instrument: Illumina Genome Analyzer IIx. The public sequencing data were trimmed at Q25 with fastp and processed into clonotypes with MiXCR by TCRdb, which kept only in-frame beta chains. CDR3 protein sequences are deduplicated, and each keeps its most common genes and DNA. The sample records about 50,000 distinct CDR3 sequences, under 8.5% of which are singletons. The ten most abundant clones make up about 16% of the sample. Receptors originate from a human donor with pleural tuberculosis.

The table lists this clonotype with a few counts. The chain links TRBV29-1 to TRBJ2-2; D unclear. Germline-derived CDR1 and CDR2 are SQVTM and ANQGSEA. The CDR3 consists of 11 residues. Trimming left V 3 bases short and J 2 bases short, with 1 base between. The CDR3 sequence is CSVDNTGELFF. CDR3 sequence (DNA): TGCAGCGTTGATAACACCGGGGAGCTGTTTTTT.

This clonotype was counted ten times or more. This sequence joins TRBV20-1 and TRBJ2-1; TRBD2 matches 12 bases. The CDR3 runs 16 residues. V lost 6 bases, J lost 0 bases, and 6 bases stayed unmatched. The germline V gene encodes CDR1 DFQATT and CDR2 SNEGSKA (reference sequence). In DNA form, the CDR3 reads TGCAGTGCAGTTCTAGCGGGAGGGAGCTCCTACAATGAGCAGTTCTTC. It translates to CSAVLAGGSSYNEQFF.

Ten or more counts support this clonotype. The V call is TRBV25-1, the J call TRBJ2-7, with TRBD1 as a possible D gene (5 bases). CDR1 and CDR2 (germline): MGHDK, SYGVNS. The CDR3 runs 15 residues. Trimming took 8 bases from V and 2 from J, leaving 19 bases between them. DNA for the CDR3: TGTGCCAGCTTCCAGGACAAGGGCCAGACCTACGAGCAGTACGTC. Translated, it gives CASFQDKGQTYEQYV.

This chain links TRBV5-1 with TRBJ2-7, with 8 nucleotides matching TRBD2. The germline CDR1 and CDR2 sequences are SGHRS and YFSETQ. The V and J ends lost 0 bases and 6 bases, in that order; junction bases with no gene match: 5. The CDR3 is 14 amino acids. In nucleotides, the CDR3 is TGCGCCAGCAGCTTGGTGGCGGGAGGTAGCGAGCAGTACTTC. Its protein product is CASSLVAGGSEQYF.

In its sample, this clonotype was seen many times. The chain uses TRBV20-1 and TRBJ1-1; D remains unclear. Germline CDR1 reads DFQATT; CDR2 reads SNEGSKA (reference sequence). Deletions cut 2 bases from V and 9 bases from J, with 16 bases between. The CDR3 is 13 amino acids. CDR3 in amino acids: CSARSYGGFQAFF. The CDR3 bases are TGCAGTGCTAGATCCTACGGAGGGTTTCAAGCTTTCTTT.

At least ten counts were recorded for this clonotype. The CDR3 does not close with the conserved phenylalanine or tryptophan, likely indicating a read error. The chain couples TRBV11-2 to TRBJ2-7; 8 positions agree with TRBD1. From germline, CDR1 is SGHAT and CDR2 FQNNGV. Losses at the gene ends were 5 bases for V and 3 bases for J; bases not matched to a gene: 6. The CDR3 length is 14 residues. The CDR3 DNA follows: TGTGCCAGCAGCATCTCGGGGACAGGCTACGAGCAGTACATC. Translating gives CASSISGTGYEQYI.

In this sample, this clonotype turned up a few times. The CDR3 is CAISESRNNSPLHF. For the CDR3, the DNA is TGTGCCATCAGTGAGTCTAGGAATAATTCACCCCTCCACTTT. The chain couples TRBV10-3 to TRBJ1-6, with unresolved D. V shed 0 bases and J shed 5 bases, with 5 bases lying between them. CDR3 length: 14 amino acids. Germline lookup yields CDR1 ENHRY and CDR2 SYGVKD.

This clonotype was counted at least ten times. This rearrangement joins TRBV4-2 to TRBJ2-5; D remains unclear. V was cut by 0 bases and J by 7 bases, with 12 bases left in between. The CDR3 consists of 14 residues. The germline gives CDR1 LGHNA, CDR2 YNFKEQ. CDR3 in amino acids: CASSQDNSIGTQYF. DNA for the CDR3: TGTGCCAGCAGCCAAGATAACAGTATAGGGACCCAGTACTTC.

There are many counts of this clonotype. The chain employs TRBV10-3 and TRBJ2-3; D possibly corresponds to TRBD1 (6 bases). This CDR3 region has 15 residues. V was cut by 6 bases and J by 6 bases, with 19 bases left in between. Per the germline V gene, CDR1 is ENHRY and CDR2 is SYGVKD. The CDR3 sequence is CAISQGAGTLDTQYF. The CDR3 DNA sequence: TGTGCCATCAGCCAAGGGGCAGGGACACTGGATACGCAGTATTTT.

At least ten counts were recorded for this clonotype. CDR3 amino acids: CASSPQTTGGTEAFF. DNA of the CDR3: TGCGCCAGCAGCCCACAAACCACAGGGGGCACTGAAGCTTTCTTT. This rearrangement joins TRBV4-1 to TRBJ1-1; 8 nucleotides agree with TRBD1. Losses at the gene ends were 4 bases for V and 4 bases for J; bases not matched to a gene: 8. The CDR3 covers 15 residues. In germline, CDR1 is MGHRA, CDR2 YSYEKL.

This clonotype has ten or more counts. The chain uses TRBV4-1 and TRBJ1-2; possible D gene TRBD1, 6 bases. Germline CDR1 and CDR2: MGHRA and YSYEKL. Trimming shortened V by 0 bases and J by 3 bases, and 11 bases separated the two germline ends. The CDR3 runs to 15 residues. CDR3 sequence: CASSQEGNRDYGYTF. CDR3 DNA sequence: TGCGCCAGCAGCCAAGAAGGGAACAGGGACTATGGCTACACCTTC.

This clonotype was picked up many times. The V and J genes are TRBV20-1 and TRBJ2-3; TRBD2 aligns across 7 bases. V dropped 3 bases and J dropped 5; count of bases not matched to a gene: 8. This CDR3 has 14 residues. Germline V gives CDR1 DFQATT, CDR2 SNEGSKA (reference sequence). CDR3 nucleotides: TGCAGTGCTAGGGGGATTCGGGGGGTAGATACGCAGTATTTT. Protein product: CSARGIRGVDTQYF.